Listed below are T cell receptor beta chains from one sample, sequenced in a study of blood T cell repertoires in COVID-19. Here immunoSEQ multiplex PCR was the method, and the copy in TCRdb shows in-frame clones only, minus some. The repertoire holds some 150,000 clones, with 70% to 90% as singletons. Specimen: PBMCs or T cells enriched from blood (not recorded which). The source is a man aged 45-65 years who had recovered from COVID-19. CDR3s include the opening cysteine and the closing phenylalanine or tryptophan. The order of the fields is J gene, CDR3 length, D gene, clone size, V gene, CDR3 protein, CDR3 DNA. D genes are given only for firm matches. The size entry is marked missing in some rows and otherwise reads once, few, many or a size class.

TRBJ1-2 11 NA NA TRBV29-1 CSVDYSGGYTF TGCAGCGTTGATTATTCGGGGGGCTACACCTTC
TRBJ1-5 13 NA NA TRBV12-3/TRBV12-4 CASRRFAGQPQHF TGTGCCAGCAGAAGATTTGCTGGCCAGCCCCAGCATTTT
TRBJ2-7 14 TRBD2 NA TRBV28 CASRTSGSRYEQYF TGTGCCAGTAGAACTAGCGGGAGTCGCTACGAGCAGTACTTC
TRBJ2-1 16 TRBD2 NA TRBV24-1 CATSDRTSGSRHEQFF TGTGCCACCAGTGACCGGACTAGCGGGAGCAGGCATGAGCAGTTCTTC
TRBJ1-3 17 NA NA TRBV27 CASRLQGRGDYGNTIYF TGTGCCAGCAGACTGCAGGGGAGGGGGGATTATGGAAACACCATATATTTT
TRBJ1-4 14 TRBD1 NA TRBV4-1 CASSQQGVGEKLFF TGCGCCAGCAGCCAACAGGGGGTTGGGGAAAAACTGTTTTTT
TRBJ1-2 13 NA NA TRBV5-1 CASGEGSSYGYTF TGCGCCAGCGGCGAGGGCAGTTCCTATGGCTACACCTTC
TRBJ2-5 14 NA once TRBV18 CASSLAVIQETQYF TGTGCCAGCTCACTAGCGGTTATCCAAGAGACCCAGTACTTC
TRBJ2-2 19 TRBD2 few TRBV7-2 CASSLNGAGDRLNTGELFF TGTGCCAGCAGCTTAAACGGAGCGGGAGATCGTCTGAACACCGGGGAGCTGTTTTTT
TRBJ2-5 17 TRBD1 NA TRBV5-1 CASTLPAGTGGGETQYF TGCGCCAGCACCCTACCAGCCGGGACAGGGGGGGGTGAGACCCAGTACTTC
TRBJ1-3 15 TRBD1 NA TRBV5-1 CASSLGDSQGNTIYF TGCGCCAGCAGCTTGGGGGACAGCCAAGGAAACACCATATATTTT
TRBJ1-1 10 NA NA TRBV7-9 CASSHSGAFF TGTGCCAGCAGCCACTCCGGAGCTTTCTTT
TRBJ1-1 14 TRBD1 NA TRBV7-8 CASSPGQGSTEAFF TGTGCCAGCAGCCCGGGACAGGGTAGCACTGAAGCTTTCTTT
TRBJ2-3 15 TRBD2 NA TRBV3-1/TRBV3-2 CASSLAGGRADTQYF TGTGCCAGCAGCCTAGCGGGAGGGCGGGCAGATACGCAGTATTTT
TRBJ2-5 15 TRBD1 NA TRBV6-5 CASSYLPRGWETQYF TGTGCCAGCAGTTACCTGCCCAGGGGGTGGGAGACCCAGTACTTC
TRBJ1-5 13 TRBD1 NA TRBV30 CAWSRDRVQPQHF TGTGCCTGGAGTCGGGACAGGGTACAGCCCCAGCATTTT
TRBJ2-2 13 NA NA TRBV9 CASTGVATGELFF TGTGCCAGCACCGGGGTTGCAACCGGGGAGCTGTTTTTT
TRBJ1-2 14 TRBD1 NA TRBV13 CASSTLDRDYGYTF TGTGCCAGCAGCACCTTGGACAGGGACTATGGCTACACCTTC
TRBJ2-1 16 NA NA TRBV5-1 CASSLEGSGSYNEQFF TGCGCCAGCAGCTTGGAAGGTAGCGGCTCCTACAATGAGCAGTTCTTC
TRBJ2-1 14 TRBD2 NA TRBV5-4 CAAERSGGINEQFF TGTGCCGCCGAGCGTAGCGGGGGTATCAATGAGCAGTTCTTC
TRBJ1-4 15 NA NA TRBV5-1 CASSLQLATNEKLFF TGCGCCAGCAGCTTACAGCTTGCCACTAATGAAAAACTGTTTTTT
TRBJ1-6 21 TRBD1 NA TRBV24-1 CATSDQGTGGLRGSYNSPLHF TGTGCCACCAGTGACCAAGGGACAGGGGGCTTAAGAGGATCCTATAATTCACCCCTCCACTTT
TRBJ1-1 14 TRBD1 NA TRBV5-6 CASSLGTGNTEAFF TGTGCCAGCAGCTTGGGGACAGGGAACACTGAAGCTTTCTTT
TRBJ2-3 13 NA NA TRBV7-7 CASSLGALDTQYF TGTGCCAGCAGCTTAGGGGCTCTAGATACGCAGTATTTT
TRBJ1-1 13 NA NA TRBV14 CASSQDPESRAFF TGTGCCAGCAGCCAAGATCCGGAGTCTCGGGCTTTCTTT
TRBJ2-1 18 TRBD1 NA TRBV14 CASSPPGTGWTSYNEQFF TGTGCCAGCAGCCCCCCCGGGACAGGGTGGACCTCCTACAATGAGCAGTTCTTC
TRBJ2-1 17 TRBD2 NA TRBV5-1 CASSFATGTSGNNEQFF TGCGCCAGCAGTTTTGCGACCGGGACTAGCGGTAACAATGAGCAGTTCTTC
TRBJ2-2 16 TRBD1 NA TRBV11-3 CASSFGNRGNTGELFF TGTGCCAGCAGCTTCGGTAACAGGGGAAACACCGGGGAGCTGTTTTTT
TRBJ1-1 13 NA NA TRBV12-3/TRBV12-4 CASGMTGNTEAFF TGTGCCAGCGGAATGACAGGGAACACTGAAGCTTTCTTT
TRBJ1-5 12 NA NA TRBV28 CASSSGNQPQHF TGTGCCAGCAGTTCCGGTAATCAGCCCCAGCATTTT
TRBJ1-4 14 NA NA TRBV28 CASSLGGYNEKLFF TGTGCCAGCAGTTTGGGGGGGTATAATGAAAAACTGTTTTTT
TRBJ2-5 15 TRBD2 NA TRBV6-5 CASSRLAGGPGAQYF TGTGCCAGCAGCCGACTAGCGGGGGGCCCAGGGGCCCAGTACTTC
TRBJ1-1 17 TRBD1 NA TRBV27 CASSFGGRGPRGTEAFF TGTGCCAGCAGTTTCGGCGGCAGGGGGCCGCGGGGAACTGAAGCTTTCTTT
TRBJ1-5 17 TRBD1 NA TRBV7-8 CASSGPTGGGSNQPQHF TGTGCCAGCAGCGGCCCGACAGGGGGGGGGAGCAATCAGCCCCAGCATTTT
TRBJ1-5 16 TRBD1 NA TRBV3-1/TRBV3-2 CASSPVPGQSNQPQHF TGTGCCAGCAGCCCGGTTCCGGGACAGAGCAATCAGCCCCAGCATTTT
TRBJ1-6 17 NA NA TRBV5-1 CASSLEWAGADNSPLHF TGCGCCAGCAGCTTGGAATGGGCAGGGGCGGATAATTCACCCCTCCACTTT
TRBJ1-2 14 NA NA TRBV7-2 CASSSAGAVYGYTF TGTGCCAGCAGTTCGGCAGGGGCCGTCTATGGCTACACCTTC
TRBJ1-4 16 NA NA TRBV5-4 CASSSVGGATNEKLFF TGTGCCAGCAGCTCCGTAGGGGGGGCAACTAATGAAAAACTGTTTTTT
TRBJ2-7 15 NA once TRBV4-3 CASSLVADYSYEQYF TGCGCCAGCAGCCTTGTAGCGGATTACTCCTACGAGCAGTACTTC
TRBJ1-3 15 TRBD1 NA TRBV6-5 CASSADRGGTDTIYF TGTGCCAGCAGCGCAGACAGGGGAGGGACGGACACCATATATTTT
TRBJ1-1 13 TRBD1 NA TRBV11-3 CASSEGQLTEAFF TGTGCCAGCAGCGAGGGACAGCTCACTGAAGCTTTCTTT
TRBJ1-1 17 TRBD1 NA TRBV19 CASNPLPGQGENTEAFF TGTGCCAGTAATCCTTTACCGGGACAGGGAGAGAACACTGAAGCTTTCTTT
TRBJ1-4 14 NA NA TRBV23-1 CALRTGWQNEKLFF TGCGCCCTCCGAACGGGGTGGCAAAATGAAAAACTGTTTTTT
TRBJ2-7 14 TRBD2 NA TRBV7-2 CASSFSGGPYEQYF TGTGCCAGCAGCTTCTCGGGAGGGCCCTACGAGCAGTACTTC
TRBJ1-3 16 TRBD1 few TRBV7-2 CASSLALGTGGNTIYF TGTGCCAGCAGCTTAGCGCTCGGGACAGGGGGAAACACCATATATTTT
TRBJ2-1 15 NA NA TRBV5-4 CASSRGSDGNNEQFF TGTGCCAGCAGCCGAGGGTCGGACGGGAACAATGAGCAGTTCTTC